The T cell receptor beta chain under discussion was sequenced for a study of cytomegalovirus exposure and HLA in healthy donors. Study-level results: The study assumed roughly uniform donor sequencing depth for presence/absence analyses. In a later analysis, productive TCRs from donors in an Asian-associated ancestry cluster reportedly carried fewer N-insertions than the cohort mean. The sole available immune exposure information was CMV serostatus. The study recorded around 160 TCR beta chains that were cytomegalovirus-associated.

The CDR3 has 12 amino acids. In germline, CDR1 is MNHEY, CDR2 SMNVEV (reference sequence). With 6 bases removed from V and 10 bases from J, the gap between germline ends came to 10 bases. About this clone: What it binds is not known.

PCR primers comprised 60 Vbeta and 13 Jbeta primers. The table came from immunoSEQ multiplex PCR; TCRdb's copy has only in-frame clones and leaves some out. The sample records some 160,000 clones, 60% to 85% being singletons. The receptor comes from a man in his forties in good health and CMV-seronegative. The V and J genes are TRBV27 and TRBJ1-6; D is unclear. What was sequenced was PBMCs. The CDR3 protein is CASRFRESPLHF. The CDR3 DNA follows: TGTGCCAGCAGGTTTAGGGAGTCACCCCTCCACTTT.